This TCR beta chain was sequenced for a study of T-cell memory formation after mild COVID-19 (dated by TCRdb to about 2021). General notes on the study: Most TCR sequence clusters were specific to one of the two donors. Longitudinal TCRalpha and TCRbeta repertoire sequencing tracked T-cell clones expanding and contracting after mild COVID-19 in two donors. The cohort was made up of two young adult volunteers, one female and one male, who were previously healthy. General study outcomes and caveats: Some responding clones were detected in pre-infection memory, which suggested that pre-existing cross-reactive memory T cells had joined the SARS-CoV-2 response. The study included only a couple of mild cases, and larger cohorts that include severe cases with pre-infection samples were judged to be necessary. Contracting CD4+ clones were located mainly in the CM and EM memory subsets, whereas CD8+ clones were found to be enriched in EMRA. Clones that contracted from day 15 to 85 showed balanced CD4/CD8 phenotypes, whereas a second wave of clones that expanded from day 15 to 37 leaned towards CD4+. Whether the second-wave clones peaking on day 37 were SARS-CoV-2 specific was not confirmed.

Ficoll-Paque density gradient centrifugation was used to isolate PBMCs. TCRdb records Illumina NovaSeq 6000 as the sequencer. cDNA libraries for TCRalpha and TCRbeta were prepared by 5'RACE using constant-segment primers, with sample barcodes and unique molecular identifiers added. RNA was extracted from every sample with Trizol reagent. The libraries were amplified in two PCR steps, and the second step added a second sample barcode and Illumina TruSeq adapters. The libraries were sequenced on an Illumina NovaSeq using 2 x 150 bp paired-end reads. The original pipeline was this. Reads were demultiplexed and collapsed into UMI-guided consensus sequences with migec v1.2.7. Using mixcr v2.1.11, UMI consensuses were aligned to TRA and TRB V and J templates and then assembled into clonotypes. A clonotype was counted as expanded or contracted only when both edgeR and NoisET called the clonotype significant, with the noise models trained on biological replicates. For edgeR calls, the thresholds were a false discovery rate-adjusted p below 0.01 and a log2 fold-change of 1. As an exploratory analysis of dynamics, PCA with hierarchical clustering was applied to max-normalized trajectories of the 1000 most abundant clonotypes. Separately sequenced CD4+ and CD8+ repertoires were used to assign the CD4 or CD8 phenotype of responding clones. TCRdb took the public reads, trimmed them with fastp at Q25, ran MiXCR for clone calling and kept in-frame beta chains. Rows are unified per CDR3 protein, each entry keeping the most common DNA and genes. TCRdb, rather than the study authors, made the V and J calls. This sample lists 550,000 to 700,000 distinct CDR3 sequences; about 18% were detected once. Roughly 7.7% of the sample is taken by the ten largest.

This clonotype was seen more than once but under ten times. Its antigen is currently not known. Base qualities are not at hand, and no much larger clone is one base apart. As encoded in the germline V gene, CDR1 is MNHNS while CDR2 is SASEGT. V and J lose 5 bases and 5 bases, and a span of 18 bases separates them. The CDR3, from cysteine to phenylalanine, totals 15 residues. Only CDR3 DNA is held: 45 bases, read in frame from base 1. This clonotype was obtained from an adult woman who had mild COVID-19 (a few samples of this study predate the infection). The sample titles of this study are shuffled in the database, so cell type and time point are left out; the donor was told from shared clones. Recombination linked TRBV6-1 to TRBJ1-1; the D gene is unclear. Sample: PBMCs or a T cell subset sorted from them (not recorded which). CDR3 reads: CASSLRGDTWTEAFF. The DNA is TGTGCCAGCAGTCTCCGCGGGGATACGTGGACTGAAGCTTTCTTT.